This TCR beta chain was documented in a study of T-cell memory formation after mild COVID-19 (dated by TCRdb to the early 2020s). For context, the study as a whole: TCR sequence clusters from the two donors were found to be largely donor specific. T-cell clones expanding and contracting after mild COVID-19 in a couple of donors were tracked by longitudinal TCRalpha and TCRbeta repertoire sequencing. The cohort comprised two young, previously healthy adult volunteers, one female and one male. General findings and caveats noted by the study authors: Contracting CD4+ clones were found mainly in CM and EM memory subsets, while CD8+ clones were enriched in EMRA. SARS-CoV-2 specificity was not confirmed for the second-wave clones peaking on day 37. Some responding clones were detected in pre-infection memory, suggesting pre-existing cross-reactive memory T cells joined the SARS-CoV-2 response. The study included only a couple of mild cases, and larger cohorts that include severe cases with pre-infection samples were judged to be necessary. Clones contracting from day 15 to 85 had balanced CD4/CD8 phenotypes, while a second wave expanding from day 15 to 37 was biased towards CD4+.

As encoded in the germline V gene (reference sequence), CDR1 is SGHNT while CDR2 is YYREEE. The CDR3 goes from the cysteine to the phenylalanine over 13 residues. The sequence is cut down to CDR3 DNA, 39 bases in frame from base 1. Clipping removes 4 bases from V and 6 bases from J, with 6 as the unmatched junction base count. Ficoll-Paque density gradient centrifugation was the method used to isolate PBMCs. With respect to this clonotype: Which antigen it targets is not known. Nothing much larger sits one base from this clone, and base qualities are not available.

For sequencing, an Illumina NovaSeq 6000 was employed. cDNA libraries for TCRalpha and TCRbeta were prepared by 5'RACE using constant-segment primers, with sample barcodes and unique molecular identifiers added. Trizol reagent was used to extract RNA from every sample. Amplification of the libraries took two PCR steps, and the second step added a second sample barcode plus Illumina TruSeq adapters. Sequencing of the libraries was done on an Illumina NovaSeq, producing 2 x 150 bp paired-end reads. As for the authors' bioinformatics: With migec v1.2.7, reads were demultiplexed and then collapsed into UMI-guided consensus sequences. Using mixcr v2.1.11, UMI consensuses were aligned to TRA and TRB V and J templates and then assembled into clonotypes. Expanded or contracted clonotypes were those called significant by both edgeR and NoisET, with noise models trained on biological replicates. edgeR calls used a false discovery rate-adjusted p below 0.01 and a log2 fold-change threshold of 1. PCA with hierarchical clustering of max-normalized trajectories of the 1000 most abundant clonotypes was used as exploratory dynamics analysis. Separately sequenced CD4+ and CD8+ repertoires were used to assign a CD4 or CD8 phenotype to each responding clone. Starting from the raw public reads, TCRdb applied fastp trimming at Q25, assembled clones with MiXCR and retained in-frame beta chains. Rows with one shared CDR3 protein collapse into an entry with the most common genes and DNA. The V and J calls follow TCRdb's processing rather than the paper's. The sample contains around 400,000 distinct CDR3 sequences, more than 20% of them found a single time. The leading ten clones occupy 7.5% to 10% of the sample.

The source of this sequence is an adult woman who had mild COVID-19 (a few samples of this study predate the infection). The sample titles of this study are shuffled in the database, so cell type and time point are left out; the donor was told from shared clones. The sequenced material came from PBMCs or a T cell subset sorted from them (not recorded which). The V gene is TRBV5-4 and the J gene is TRBJ1-2; the central 7 bases match TRBD1. The DNA sequence is given as TGTGCCAGCAGCCGCGGGACAGCCGATGGCTACACCTTC. Its protein product is CASSRGTADGYTF.